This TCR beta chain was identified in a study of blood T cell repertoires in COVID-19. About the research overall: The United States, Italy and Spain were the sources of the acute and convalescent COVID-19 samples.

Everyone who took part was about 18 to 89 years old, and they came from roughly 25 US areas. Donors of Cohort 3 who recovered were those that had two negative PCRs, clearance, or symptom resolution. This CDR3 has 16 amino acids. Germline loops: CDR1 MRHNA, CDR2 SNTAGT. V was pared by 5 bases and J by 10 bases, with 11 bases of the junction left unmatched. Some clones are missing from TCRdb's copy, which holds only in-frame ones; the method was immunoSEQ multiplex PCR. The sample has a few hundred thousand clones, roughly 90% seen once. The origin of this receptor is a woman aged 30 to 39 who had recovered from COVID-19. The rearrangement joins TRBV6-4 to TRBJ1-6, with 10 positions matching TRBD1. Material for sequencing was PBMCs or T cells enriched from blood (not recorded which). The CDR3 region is CASSPGQGTLGSPLHF. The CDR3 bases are TGTGCCAGCAGTCCGGGACAGGGGACTTTAGGGTCACCCCTCCACTTT.